The source of this TCR beta chain is a study of shared clonotypes between healthy human individuals. The sorted-subset replicate PCRs were given approximately 190 ng DNA, which is tens of thousands of T cell genomes. The table came from immunoSEQ multiplex PCR; TCRdb's copy has only in-frame clones and leaves some out. The repertoire has over a million clones, approximately 78% of them found once; the top ten carry 0.61%. Findings and limits, study-wide: Only blood was sampled, and tissue TCR repertoires likely differ from blood ones. In having few donors, the study represented limited genetic and exposure-history diversity.

A note on this clone: What it recognizes is unknown.

The CDR3 loop spans 17 amino acids. Germline CDR1 and CDR2: MGHRA and YSYEKL. Unmatched junction bases numbered 10, after V lost 4 bases and J lost 3 bases. The receptor comes from a man in his late teens or twenties in good health. Some clones in this sample may be carry-over from other donors' samples. The sample was memory CD4+ T cells from PBMCs. Subset here: CD45RA-negative fraction. The chain couples TRBV4-1 to TRBJ1-5, with 9 bases that match TRBD1. CDR3 in amino acids: CASSPQTGTGFNQPQHF. As DNA, the CDR3 is TGCGCCAGCAGCCCCCAGACCGGGACAGGGTTCAATCAGCCCCAGCATTTT.